This record covers a single T cell receptor (beta chain). Its recognized antigen is unknown. There are no base qualities to consult, and no much larger clone falls within one base. Reading the germline V gene gives CDR1 SQVTM and CDR2 ANQGSEA. The CDR3 covers 14 residues, taking in both the cysteine and the phenylalanine. The DNA shown is the 42-base CDR3, in frame from base 1. The collaborating institutions used their own protocols to collect whole blood in K2EDTA tubes. Collaborator samples were shipped for TCRbeta analysis as frozen whole blood, isolated PBMCs, or DNA extracted from either sample type. The record originates from a study of blood T cell repertoires in COVID-19 (dated by TCRdb to the early 2020s). In terms of the full investigation: Collaborator samples came from the United States, Italy and Spain and covered acute and convalescent phases of COVID-19. Samples came from the ongoing ImmuneRACE study (first 160 participants) plus 1,254 subjects from 6 global collaborators. Sample metadata almost always included a de-identified subject ID, COVID-19 status, age in years and sex. The prospective study material was composed of cDNA or gDNA derived from T cells, B-cell-depleted T cells, or PBMCs. The repertoires were released in a freely available public database intended as a resource for research on the immune response to SARS-CoV-2. The dataset comprised deeply sampled blood TCRbeta repertoires from subjects exposed to, actively infected with, or recovered from COVID-19. HLA class I and class II types, where available, came from metadata supplied by the sample provider rather than from assay-based typing.

General study outcomes and caveats: How much clinical and demographic metadata was included differed by source and by participant, and the metadata was provided uncurated.

The immunoSEQ Assay, a bias-controlled multiplex PCR, was used to amplify TCRbeta CDR3 regions from genomic DNA. The published analysis was carried out like this. Within the assay, amplification of reference gene primers was used to estimate how many nucleated cells each sample contained. To quantify the absolute abundance of each unique TCRbeta CDR3 rearrangement, sequence reads were collapsed and filtered. Productive Simpson clonality was computed per sample as the square root of Simpson's diversity index over productive rearrangements. Imported from immuneACCESS, the table was reduced by TCRdb to in-frame sequences with V and J called. These copies leave out some clones; in studies compared against another copy, an unresolved V gene accounts for under half, and the cause of the remainder is not known. V, J and clone size were drawn from that table, and D and trimming were deduced from the DNA. The sample profile shows more than 35,000 clones; around 81% of them were found once. The ten largest clones take up roughly 48% of the sample.

Recombination connected TRBV29-1 to TRBJ1-5, with TRBD1 as a weak D call on 5 bases. The sequence came from an elderly woman with acute or convalescent COVID-19. Material: peripheral blood. The DNA sequence follows: TGCAGGCATAGCTCGCACAGGAGCAATCAGCCCCAGCATTTT. It translates to CRHSSHRSNQPQHF.